The text below deals with one T cell receptor (beta chain). Its specificity is unknown. This sample was included in a study of monozygotic twins with inflammatory bowel disease. TCRalpha along with TCRbeta cDNA was subjected to two nested PCRs lasting about 16 and 10 cycles. TCRdb processed the 5' RACE reads again and assigns one entry to each CDR3 protein, with no DNA. The sample has nearly 45,000 distinct CDR3 sequences, and its top ten clones hold 5.3%. Germline assignment: CDR1 KGHDR and CDR2 SFDVKD. The CDR3 loop spans 11 amino acids. Study-wide points: The authors found no support for a single strong IBD-associated signal or clonotype. Patient-to-patient differences in immunosuppressive treatment may have added variability to the repertoires.

The sequenced material came from blood. The sequence came from a human donor with ulcerative colitis or Crohn's disease, or a healthy co-twin of an affected twin (not recorded which). The genes are TRBV24-1 and TRBJ1-2. The CDR3 sequence: CATSEGYGYTF.